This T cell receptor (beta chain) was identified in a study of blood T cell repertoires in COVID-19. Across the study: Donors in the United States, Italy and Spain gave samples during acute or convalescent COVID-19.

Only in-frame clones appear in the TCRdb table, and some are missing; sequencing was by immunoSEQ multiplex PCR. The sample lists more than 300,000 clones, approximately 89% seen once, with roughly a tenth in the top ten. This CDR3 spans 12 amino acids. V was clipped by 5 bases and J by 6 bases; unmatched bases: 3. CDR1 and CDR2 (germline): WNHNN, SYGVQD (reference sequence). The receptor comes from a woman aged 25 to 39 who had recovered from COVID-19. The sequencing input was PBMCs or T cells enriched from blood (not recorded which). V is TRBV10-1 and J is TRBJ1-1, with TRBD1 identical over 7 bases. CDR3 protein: CASSRTGSEAFF. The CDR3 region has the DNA TGCGCCAGCAGTCGGACAGGCTCTGAAGCTTTCTTT.